This note documents a single TCR beta chain sequence. Its antigen is as yet unknown. Sorted-subset replicate PCR reactions were performed with around 200 ng DNA, corresponding to 30,000 or so T cell genomes. Data came from immunoSEQ multiplex PCR; TCRdb stores just in-frame clones and leaves some out. Here the sample spans about 580,000 clones, roughly 98% being singletons. CD45RO-negative cells were positively selected for CCR7, leaving out terminally differentiated effector memory CD45RA+ cells. All of the donors resided in Nashville, Tennessee, and each was a Caucasian adult. This specimen comes from a study of shared clonotypes between healthy human individuals. Overall study: CD8 memory received one plate per donor, CD8 naive two, CD4 memory three and CD4 naive three.

Study-wide points: Generally, naive subsets came out with larger estimated richness than memory subsets.

The sequence derives from a man aged 25-45 years in good health. Sequencing was done on a sample of naive CD8+ T cells sorted from blood.

CDR3 DNA: TGTGCCAGCAGCTTCGCTAGCGGATCCACAGATACGCAGTATTTT. Its protein product is CASSFASGSTDTQYF. The rearrangement links TRBV7-9 to TRBJ2-3; 7 nucleotides align to TRBD2. CDR1 and CDR2 from the germline V gene are SEHNR and FQNEAQ (reference sequence). V lost 3 bases, J lost 2 bases, and 5 bases stayed unmatched. The CDR3 runs to 15 residues. The full variable domain, its missing parts supplied by reference TRBV7-9 and TRBJ2-3, is DTGVSQNPRHKITKRGQNVTFRCDPISEHNRLYWYRQTLGQGPEFLTYFQNEAQLEKSRLLSDRFSAERPKGSFSTLEIQRTEQGDSAMYLCASSFASGSTDTQYFGPGTRLTVL.